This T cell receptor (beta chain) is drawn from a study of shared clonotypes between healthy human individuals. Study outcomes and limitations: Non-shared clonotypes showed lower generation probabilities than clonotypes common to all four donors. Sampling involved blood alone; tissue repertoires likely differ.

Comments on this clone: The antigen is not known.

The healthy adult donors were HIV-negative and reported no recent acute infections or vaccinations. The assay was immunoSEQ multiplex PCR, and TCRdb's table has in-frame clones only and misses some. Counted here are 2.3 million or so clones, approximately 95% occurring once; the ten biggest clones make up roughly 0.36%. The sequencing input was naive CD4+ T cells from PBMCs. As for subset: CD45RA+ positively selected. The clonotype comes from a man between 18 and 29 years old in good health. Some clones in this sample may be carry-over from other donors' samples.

The CDR3 sequence is CASSQGRGRGRQYF. The DNA of the CDR3 is TGCGCCAGCAGCCAAGGGAGAGGACGGGGGAGGCAGTACTTC. This rearrangement joins TRBV4-3 to TRBJ2-7; the D gene is possibly TRBD2 (6 bases). CDR3 length equals 14 residues. Trimming took off 1 base at V and 9 bases at J, with 16 bases between the two ends. CDR1 and CDR2 (germline): LGHNA, YSLEER.